This T cell receptor (beta chain) was identified during a study of cytomegalovirus exposure and HLA in healthy donors. Study outcomes and limitations: In a later analysis, HLA-associated beta chains showed higher expansion and lower generation probabilities than comparable chains. Differences between HLA loci emerged in a later analysis of TCR association rates, with DRB1 most and HLA-C fewest.

The PCR used 60 Vbeta and 13 Jbeta primers. The assay was immunoSEQ multiplex PCR, and TCRdb's table has in-frame clones only and misses some. The data show some 130,000 clones, with about 81% seen just once and 5.5% to 7.5% held by the top ten. CDR3 size: 13 residues. The V gene end was trimmed by 6 bases and the J gene end by 6 bases; junction bases not matched to a gene: 2. Germline V CDR1 and CDR2: SGHNT, YYREEE (reference sequence). In its sample, this clone was seen once. Its antigen remains unknown. The source of this sequence is a woman aged 40 to 50 in good health and CMV-seropositive. The sample comprised PBMCs. The chain joins TRBV5-4 to TRBJ1-6; 8 nucleotides match TRBD1. CDR3 nucleotides: TGTGCCAGCACCAGGGGGCGTAATTCACCCCTCCACTTT. The encoded protein is CASTRGRNSPLHF. Combining the CDR3 with reference TRBV5-4 and TRBJ1-6 gives the whole variable domain ETGVTQSPTHLIKTRGQQVTLRCSSQSGHNTVSWYQQALGQGPQFIFQYYREEENGRGNFPPRFSGLQFPNYSSELNVNALELDDSALYLCASTRGRNSPLHFGNGTRLTVT.